This record looks at one T cell receptor (beta chain) sequence and its context. Its antigen is not identified. The data were taken from a study of OX40 agonist ivuxolimab in advanced cancers. Points from the study as a whole: Averaging showed that CD8+ T cells had more expanded clones than CD4+ did. At doses 0.1 to 3.0 mg/kg, CD4+ and CD8+ clones expanded.

Clones were read by immunoSEQ multiplex PCR, and TCRdb kept only the in-frame ones, dropping some. The data contain 45,000 to 50,000 clones, roughly nine tenths of them singletons. Individuals having autoimmune disease history or systemic immunosuppression were not enrolled. Germline CDR1 LNHDA, CDR2 SQIVND (reference sequence). This CDR3 is 15 amino acids long. The clonotype comes from an adult with an advanced solid tumor such as melanoma, head and neck, liver or kidney cancer. The sequenced sample was CD4+ or CD8+ T cells sorted from blood, obtained in a trial of the OX40 agonist ivuxolimab. The chain links TRBV19 to TRBJ2-5; D ambiguous. Gene TRBJ2-7 matches the end of the DNA better, so the J call may be wrong. The CDR3 bases are TGTGCCAGTAGTATAGGCGTCGGTTACTCCTACGAGCAGTACTTC. Translation gives CASSIGVGYSYEQYF.